The following is a TCR beta chain sequence with its context. Its binding antigen is unknown. Within one base of it there is no much larger clone, and no base qualities were kept. The junction carries 18 bases between V and J, which are trimmed by 4 bases and 3 bases respectively. The CDR3 has 16 amino acids, counting the end cysteine and phenylalanine. The sequence is cut down to CDR3 DNA, 48 bases in frame from base 1. The CDR1 and CDR2 encoded by the germline V gene are MDHEN and SYDVKM. The immunoSEQ Assay, a bias-controlled multiplex PCR, was used to amplify TCRbeta CDR3 regions from genomic DNA. Per the authors' processing: The number of nucleated cells in each sample was estimated from the amplification of reference gene primers within the assay. To quantify the absolute abundance of each unique TCRbeta CDR3 rearrangement, sequence reads were collapsed and filtered. For each sample, productive Simpson clonality was calculated as the square root of Simpson's diversity index across productive rearrangements. Held by TCRdb, this immuneACCESS table contains in-frame sequences only and omits some clones. Under half of the omission traces to an unresolved V gene where checked; the cause of the rest is unknown. V and J calls and clone size are as listed in that table; D and trimming were resolved from the DNA. For this sample the table gives around 260,000 clones, of which about 86% were detected only once. The ten largest clonotypes hold 3.5% to 5% of the sample.

The data derive from a study of blood T cell repertoires in COVID-19 (dated by TCRdb to about 2020). Some background on the complete study: Samples covering the acute and convalescent phases of COVID-19 were provided by collaborators in the United States, Italy and Spain. Samples came from the ongoing ImmuneRACE study (first 160 participants) plus 1,254 subjects from 6 global collaborators. The repertoires were released in a freely available public database intended as a resource for research on the immune response to SARS-CoV-2. HLA class I and class II types, where available, came from metadata supplied by the sample provider rather than from assay-based typing. The sample metadata nearly always contained a de-identified subject ID, COVID-19 status, age in years and sex. The material from the prospective study consisted of cDNA or gDNA derived from T cells, B-cell-depleted T cells, or PBMCs. Deeply sampled blood TCRbeta repertoires from subjects exposed to, actively infected with, or recovered from COVID-19 were included in the dataset.

Beyond this particular receptor, the publication reports: The quantity of clinical and demographic metadata differed by source and by participant and was supplied without curation.

Participants in the prospective study were enrolled through a virtual design, were aged about 18 to 89 years, and lived in approximately 24 United States geographic areas. In the prospective study, cohorts were assigned on the basis of participant-reported clinical history obtained from a screening survey and a study questionnaire. In the prospective study, mobile phlebotomists collected whole blood, serum and a nasopharyngeal or oropharyngeal swab from each participant. Over an approximately two-month period, participants in the prospective study had the option of providing additional blood draws and questionnaires. Before DNA extraction, prospective study blood samples were shipped either frozen or at room temperature.

The sequence came from a man aged 25-40 years with acute COVID-19. The chain is assembled from TRBV28 and TRBJ1-1; the D segment could be TRBD1, given 6 matching bases. The material sequenced was PBMCs or T cells enriched from blood (not recorded which). In nucleotides, the sequence is TGTGCCAGCAGTTCTCCGGTATTTGGGGGCCACACTGAAGCTTTCTTT. Translation gives CASSSPVFGGHTEAFF.